This T cell receptor (beta chain) appears in the sequencing data of a study of Ad26.COV2.S vaccination and SARS-CoV-2 variants. Study-wide background: Vaccine-arm donor from the placebo-controlled COV1001 Ad26.COV2.S trial. The study, taken as a whole, reports: Ad26.COV2.S recipients had broader spike-specific TCRs (P = 0.0014).

For this clone: The antigen remains unidentified.

Assay used: immunoSEQ multiplex PCR; TCRdb lists only in-frame clones, some missing. This sample has 440,000 or so clones; 90% occur once, and the top ten carry roughly 4%. Germline V CDR1 and CDR2: LNHDA, SQIVND (reference sequence). The CDR3 has 15 residues. J gave up 2 bases and V 6 bases, and 10 bases lay outside the gene matches. Stated treatment: about 20 received Ad26.COV2.S at low or high dose, single or two shots; several received placebo; per-sample allocation not given. Samples analyzed were those drawn on day 63 after the first vaccine or placebo injection. This material consisted of peripheral blood, taken in a trial of Ad26.COV2.S vaccine versus placebo. This TCR came from a person aged 18 to 65 who received the Ad26.COV2.S COVID-19 vaccine or a placebo. V and J are TRBV19 and TRBJ2-7; 7 nucleotides align to TRBD2. CDR3 sequence: CASSNSGGGPYEQYF. In nucleotides, the CDR3 is TGTGCCAGTAGCAATAGCGGCGGGGGACCCTACGAGCAGTACTTC.